The 30 T cell receptor beta chains below come from one sample, sequenced in a study of Ad26.COV2.S vaccination and SARS-CoV-2 variants. The method was immunoSEQ multiplex PCR; TCRdb's version includes in-frame clones alone and lacks a portion of them. The table shows around 300,000 clones, with around 90% occurring only once. Documented treatment: about 20 received Ad26.COV2.S at low or high dose, single or two shots; a few received placebo; per-sample allocation not given. Day 63 following the first vaccine or placebo injection was when the samples were taken. Material: peripheral blood, obtained in a trial of Ad26.COV2.S vaccine versus placebo. The receptor set was obtained from a person between 18 and 60 years old who received the Ad26.COV2.S COVID-19 vaccine or a placebo.

V gene TRBV3-1 (or the pseudogene TRBV3-2) combines with J gene TRBJ2-2, with D perhaps assigned TRBD1 or TRBD2 (5 bases each). Germline CDR1 is LGHDT and CDR2 is YNNKEL (reference sequence). Trimming took off 0 bases at V and 4 bases at J, with 12 bases between the two ends. This CDR3 contains 16 residues. CDR3 region: CASSQEGDRSTGELFF. CDR3 DNA sequence: TGTGCCAGCAGCCAAGAGGGGGATAGGAGCACCGGGGAGCTGTTTTTT.

The J gene is TRBJ1-1, the V gene TRBV18; the D is unclear. This CDR3 comprises 14 residues. The ends were cut back, 0 bases at V and 7 bases at J, with 12 bases in the middle. From germline, CDR1 is KGHSH and CDR2 LQKENI. The CDR3 region is CASSPPEGPDEAFF. Here the CDR3 DNA reads TGTGCCAGCTCACCACCTGAAGGGCCCGATGAAGCTTTCTTT.

The genes are TRBV7-6 and TRBJ2-1, with TRBD2 matching 7 bases. The junction had 11 bases not matched to a gene; V was cut back by 2 bases and J by 10 bases. The V gene's germline CDR1 is SGHVS and CDR2 FNYEAQ. The CDR3 consists of 15 residues. CDR3 DNA: TGTGCCAGCAGCTTAAGGCGGGAGCCTCCCAAAGAGCAGTTCTTC. Translating it yields CASSLRREPPKEQFF.

The chain couples TRBV7-3 to TRBJ2-2; 13 nucleotides match TRBD2. The CDR3 consists of 17 residues. The V gene's germline CDR1 is SGHTA and CDR2 FQGTGA. With 5 bases clipped from V and 3 bases from J, the junction kept 6 bases outside the gene matches. CDR3: CASSPGLAGAYTGELFF. CDR3 nucleotides: TGTGCCAGCAGCCCAGGACTAGCGGGAGCCTACACCGGGGAGCTGTTTTTT.

The V call is TRBV6-5, the J call TRBJ2-2; 7 bases agree with TRBD1. Germline V gene sequence: CDR1 MNHEY, CDR2 SVGAGI. The CDR3 has 14 residues. Losses at the gene ends were 2 bases for V and 5 bases for J; bases not matched to a gene: 2. Here the CDR3 reads CASSYPTGTGELFF. The CDR3 DNA follows: TGTGCCAGCAGTTACCCGACAGGGACCGGGGAGCTGTTTTTT.

The chain recombines TRBV5-1 with TRBJ1-5, with D possibly TRBD1 on 5 matching bases. The CDR3 loop spans 16 amino acids. V was clipped by 4 bases and J by 1 base, with 15 bases between them. The germline gives CDR1 SGHRS, CDR2 YFSETQ. This chain's CDR3 is CASSPSPGGSNQPQHF. In DNA form, the CDR3 reads TGCGCCAGCAGCCCCTCGCCGGGGGGAAGCAATCAGCCCCAGCATTTT. Filled out from reference TRBV5-1 and TRBJ1-5, the complete variable domain reads KAGVTQTPRYLIKTRGQQVTLSCSPISGHRSVSWYQQTPGQGLQFLFEYFSETQRNKGNFPGRFSGRQFSNSRSEMNVSTLELGDSALYLCASSPSPGGSNQPQHFGDGTRLSIL.

The chain joins TRBV6-1 to TRBJ2-6, with D possibly matching TRBD2 (6 bases). Trimming shortened V by 2 bases and J by 0 bases, and 20 bases separated the two germline ends. The CDR3 covers 20 residues. Looked up from germline, CDR1 is MNHNS and CDR2 is SASEGT. CDR3 residues: CASSEPDGGGSYSGANVLTF. Here the CDR3 DNA reads TGTGCCAGCAGTGAACCAGACGGGGGTGGCAGCTACTCTGGGGCCAACGTCCTGACTTTC.

The chain recombines TRBV18 with TRBJ2-5; TRBD2 aligns across 15 bases. Germline CDR1 reads KGHSH; CDR2 reads LQKENI. This CDR3 spans 17 amino acids. V was clipped by 1 base and J by 2 bases; unmatched bases: 2. CDR3 region: CASSPRGLAGGQETQYF. Written as DNA, the CDR3 is TGTGCCAGCTCACCACGGGGACTAGCGGGGGGACAAGAGACCCAGTACTTC.

V and J are TRBV3-1 (or the pseudogene TRBV3-2) and TRBJ2-7; D could derive from TRBD1 or TRBD2 (6 bases each). Germline V gives CDR1 LGHDT, CDR2 YNNKEL (reference sequence). The CDR3 sequence is 18 residues long. Trimming pared 10 bases from V and 0 bases from J, leaving 28 bases between. The CDR3 DNA reads as TGTGCCAAGAGAAACAGGGAGGATAGGACTCCGAGCTCCTACGAGCAGTACTTC. Encoded protein: CAKRNREDRTPSSYEQYF.

The chain is built from TRBV29-1 and TRBJ2-2; TRBD2 matches 12 bases. V shed 4 bases and J 1 base; nucleotides not matched to a gene: 4. Looked up from germline, CDR1 is SQVTM and CDR2 is ANQGSEA. The CDR3 is made up of 16 amino acids. This CDR3 reads CSVGTLAGGNTGELFF. CDR3 in DNA: TGCAGCGTTGGAACACTAGCGGGAGGGAACACCGGGGAGCTGTTTTTT.

The chain links TRBV27 to TRBJ1-4; the D gene is possibly TRBD1 (6 bases). CDR1 is MNHEY, CDR2 SMNVEV, per germline (reference sequence). The CDR3 contains 16 residues. V was cut by 2 bases and J by 4 bases, with 14 bases left in between. CDR3 nucleotides: TGTGCCAGCAGTTTAATGGGGGCGGAAGTTAATGAAAAACTGTTTTTT. Translation gives CASSLMGAEVNEKLFF.

This clone was seen just once. The rearrangement links TRBV6-2 or TRBV6-3 to TRBJ1-2; D is possibly TRBD1 (5 bases). CDR1 and CDR2 from the germline V gene are MNHEY and SVGEGT. CDR3 length: 13 residues. V was cut by 4 bases and J by 8 bases, with 14 bases left in between. The CDR3 reads CASSSSPGNGYTF. CDR3 coding DNA: TGTGCCAGCAGTTCCTCCCCAGGGAACGGCTACACCTTC.

V usage is TRBV18 and J usage is TRBJ1-4; D call uncertain. The CDR3 runs 14 residues. Trimming stripped 3 bases from V and 8 bases from J, with 13 bases between. CDR1 KGHSH and CDR2 LQKENI come from the germline V gene. The chain's CDR3 is CASSPLGVREKLFF. CDR3 in DNA: TGTGCCAGCTCACCTCTCGGGGTCAGGGAAAAACTGTTTTTT.

The genes are TRBV11-3 and TRBJ1-1; D is ambiguous. Per the germline V gene, CDR1 is SGHNT and CDR2 is YENEEA. Between the trimmed V and J ends, which lost 2 bases and 1 base, there was a span of 5 bases. CDR3 length: 13 residues. The DNA of the CDR3 is TGTGCCAGCAGCTTATCGAGGAACACTGAAGCTTTCTTT. Encoded protein: CASSLSRNTEAFF.

This chain connects TRBV18 to TRBJ2-5; possibly TRBD2 for D (5 bases). Germline CDR1 and CDR2: KGHSH and LQKENI. The V end lost 0 bases, the J end lost 5 bases, and 13 bases lay between the germline ends. CDR3 length: 15 amino acids. CDR3 sequence reads: CASSPPGHQRETQYF. DNA for the CDR3: TGTGCCAGCTCACCACCGGGCCACCAGCGGGAGACCCAGTACTTC.

The V and J genes are TRBV19 and TRBJ2-3; D remains unclear. From germline, CDR1 is LNHDA and CDR2 SQIVND (reference sequence). Trimming removed 4 bases at V and 5 bases at J, with 10 bases between. The CDR3 runs to 13 residues. CDR3 loop: CASSNRPGDTQYF. CDR3 bases: TGTGCCAGTAGTAACCGCCCCGGAGATACGCAGTATTTT.

In DNA form, the CDR3 reads TGCAGTGCAGGGGGAAATGAAGCTTTCTTT. This encodes CSAGGNEAFF. This sequence joins TRBV20-1 and TRBJ1-1, with TRBD1 as a possible D gene (6 bases). CDR1 and CDR2 (germline): DFQATT, SNEGSKA (reference sequence). The V end lost 6 bases, the J end lost 7 bases, and 9 bases lay between the germline ends. The CDR3 is 10 amino acids.

This rearrangement joins TRBV7-6 to TRBJ1-4, with D unclear. The CDR3 totals 14 residues. The germline V gene encodes CDR1 SGHVS and CDR2 FNYEAQ. V lost 1 base and J lost 8, with 11 bases in between. This CDR3 is CASSLGQKGEKLFF. The DNA of the CDR3 is TGTGCCAGCAGCTTAGGGCAAAAGGGAGAAAAACTGTTTTTT.

The chain carries TRBV19 and TRBJ2-3; D unclear. V was pared by 0 bases and J by 1 base, with 8 bases between. There are 15 residues in the CDR3. Germline V gives CDR1 LNHDA, CDR2 SQIVND (reference sequence). The CDR3 loop reads CASSIERQGTDTQYF. The CDR3, as DNA: TGTGCCAGTAGTATAGAGCGGCAGGGCACAGATACGCAGTATTTT.

The chain recombines TRBV6-5 with TRBJ1-1; D might be TRBD1 (5 bases). The CDR3 length is 14 residues. V was cut by 2 bases and J by 3 bases, with 10 bases left in between. Germline CDR1 MNHEY, CDR2 SVGAGI. The CDR3 DNA sequence: TGTGCCAGCAGTTACCGACGGGGCCACACTGAAGCTTTCTTT. Amino acid sequence: CASSYRRGHTEAFF.

The chain employs TRBV12-5 and TRBJ2-3; D is possibly TRBD1 (5 bases). CDR3 size: 17 residues. Trimming removed 0 bases at V and 4 bases at J, with 17 bases between. Germline-derived CDR1 and CDR2 are LGHNT and FRNRAP. This CDR3 is CASGLVGRIGDADTQYF. In nucleotides, the CDR3 is TGTGCTAGTGGTTTGGTAGGCAGAATAGGGGATGCAGATACGCAGTATTTT.

The chain has TRBV5-1 and TRBJ1-1; no firm D call. Looked up from germline, CDR1 is SGHRS and CDR2 is YFSETQ. The V and J ends lost 0 bases and 8 bases respectively, with 14 bases between them. The CDR3 is 14 residues long. CDR3 in DNA: TGCGCCAGCAGCTTGGCCGAACCGGGAGTAGAAGCTTTCTTT. Protein product: CASSLAEPGVEAFF.

This clone was counted once. V and J are TRBV9 and TRBJ2-7, with TRBD2 identical over 11 bases. CDR1 and CDR2 from the germline V gene are SGDLS and YYNGEE. There are 16 residues in the CDR3. The V and J ends lost 3 bases and 0 bases, in that order; junction bases with no gene match: 5. In DNA, the CDR3 is TGTGCCAGCAGCGGGCCCGGGACTAGCGGCTCCTACGAGCAGTACTTC. This sequence encodes CASSGPGTSGSYEQYF.

The rearrangement joins TRBV9 to TRBJ2-3, with 10 bases fitting TRBD2. With V trimmed by 1 base and J by 2 bases, 7 bases remained unmatched. From germline, CDR1 is SGDLS and CDR2 YYNGEE. The CDR3 has 17 residues. Written as DNA, the CDR3 is TGTGCCAGCAGCGTATTCGAGACTAGCGGGTCCACAGATACGCAGTATTTT. Protein: CASSVFETSGSTDTQYF.

The chain uses TRBV19 and TRBJ1-3, with 7 bases fitting TRBD1. The CDR3 length is 17 residues. J was trimmed by 4 bases and V by 5 bases; bases with no gene match: 14. Germline lookup yields CDR1 LNHDA and CDR2 SQIVND (reference sequence). CDR3 sequence reads: CASSFLSGTEFGNTIYF. The CDR3 nucleotides are TGTGCCAGTAGTTTTCTTTCCGGGACAGAATTCGGAAACACCATATATTTT.

The chain has TRBV5-4 and TRBJ2-2; no clear D gene. Trimming cost V 0 bases and J 6 bases, with 12 bases left between them. The CDR3 is 15 amino acids. Germline V lookup: CDR1 SGHNT, CDR2 YYREEE (reference sequence). Here the CDR3 reads CASSLEAPAPGELFF. CDR3 coding DNA: TGTGCCAGCAGCTTGGAAGCTCCTGCTCCCGGGGAGCTGTTTTTT.

The chain uses TRBV3-1 (or the pseudogene TRBV3-2) and TRBJ1-1; a weak D match, TRBD1 (5 bases). Germline V lookup: CDR1 LGHDT, CDR2 YNNKEL (reference sequence). Trimming left V 8 bases short and J 5 bases short, with 21 bases between. This CDR3 has 15 amino acids. CDR3 sequence reads: CASDPGTPSGTEAFF. The CDR3 nucleotides are TGTGCCAGCGACCCGGGGACCCCATCGGGGACTGAAGCTTTCTTT.

The chain links TRBV27 to TRBJ2-2; the match to TRBD1 covers 9 bases. With 4 bases clipped from V and 4 bases from J, the junction kept 4 bases outside the gene matches. The CDR3 runs 15 residues. CDR1 MNHEY and CDR2 SMNVEV come from the germline V gene (reference sequence). CDR3 region: CASSSGTGLTGELFF. The CDR3 coding sequence is TGTGCCAGCAGTTCCGGGACAGGGCTCACCGGGGAGCTGTTTTTT.

This clone was seen more than once but under ten times. The chain joins TRBV11-2 to TRBJ2-7; no definite D call. CDR3 length: 13 residues. V lost 5 bases and J 3 bases, leaving 11 bases between the germline ends. The germline V gene encodes CDR1 SGHAT and CDR2 FQNNGV. For the CDR3, the DNA is TGTGCCAGCAGCACTGGACCGAACTACGAGCAGTACGTC. It is translated as CASSTGPNYEQYV.

CDR3 sequence: CSVEGAESYEQYF. CDR3 nucleotides: TGCAGCGTTGAGGGGGCCGAATCGTACGAGCAGTACTTC. The chain is built from TRBV29-1 and TRBJ2-7; possibly TRBD1 for D (6 bases). Germline V gene sequence: CDR1 SQVTM, CDR2 ANQGSEA. V was trimmed by 3 bases and J by 4 bases, leaving 13 bases between them. This CDR3 has 13 residues.